These 3 T cell receptor beta chains were sequenced from one sample in a study of vaccination and CD4 T cells after COVID-19. As to treatment: approximately 11-day PBMC culture with coronavirus spike peptide pools or control peptides (ViraFEST assay). The unexposed donor gave CD4+ T cells before the COVID-19 pandemic (2011-2018). Their cognate antigens are unknown. Once obtained from cultured CD4+ T cells, the DNA was sequenced using the Oncomine TCR Beta short-read assay. A single record per CDR3 protein comes from TCRdb applying MiXCR to the PCR reads. The sample has some 7,000 distinct CDR3 sequences, roughly a third seen once; the top ten hold approximately 29%. Specimen: CD4+ T cells from blood, cultured in vitro. All receptors come from a human donor in good health.

This chain connects TRBV23-1 to TRBJ1-1; tentatively, D is TRBD1 (5 bases). TRBV23-1 is labeled an ORF, and its function is uncertain. Between the trimmed V and J ends, which lost 7 bases and 4 bases, there was a span of 19 bases. The CDR3 extends over 15 amino acids. The CDR3 is CASNLTVARVTEAFF. CDR3 sequence (DNA): TGCGCCAGCAACCTGACAGTCGCGAGGGTCACTGAAGCTTTCTTT.

This clonotype was seen a handful of times. The chain carries TRBV6-2 or TRBV6-3 and TRBJ2-3; TRBD2 aligns across 10 bases. The V gene's germline CDR1 is MNHEY and CDR2 SVGEGT. This CDR3 comprises 16 residues. The J segment lost 4 bases and the V segment lost 7 bases, leaving 11 bases of the junction unmatched. In nucleotides, the CDR3 is TGTGCCAGCAAGACACCCAGCGGGGGGGCCGCAGATACGCAGTATTTT. It yields the protein CASKTPSGGAADTQYF.

The count of this clonotype is one. In nucleotides, the CDR3 is TGCGCCAGCAGTGACCCGACTAGCGGAGTAGACGAGCAGTACTTC. Protein: CASSDPTSGVDEQYF. The chain combines TRBV10-1 with TRBJ2-7; 9 bases map to TRBD2. Germline V gene data show CDR1 as WNHNN and CDR2 as SYGVQD (reference sequence). CDR3 size: 15 residues. J gave up 5 bases and V 3 bases, and 8 bases lay outside the gene matches.